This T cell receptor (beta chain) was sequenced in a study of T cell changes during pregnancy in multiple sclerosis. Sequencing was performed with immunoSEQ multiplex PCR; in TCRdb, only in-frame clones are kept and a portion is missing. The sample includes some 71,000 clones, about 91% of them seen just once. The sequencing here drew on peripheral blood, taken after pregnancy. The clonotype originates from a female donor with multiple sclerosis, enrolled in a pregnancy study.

For the CDR3, the DNA is TGTGCCAGCAGCCAAGTCAGGGACACCGGGGAGCTGTTTTTT. Its translation is CASSQVRDTGELFF. The genes are TRBV4-2 and TRBJ2-2, with a possible D match to TRBD1 (5 bases). In germline, CDR1 is LGHNA, CDR2 YNFKEQ. The V end lost 1 base, the J end lost 3 bases, and 6 bases lay between the germline ends. This CDR3 has 14 amino acids.